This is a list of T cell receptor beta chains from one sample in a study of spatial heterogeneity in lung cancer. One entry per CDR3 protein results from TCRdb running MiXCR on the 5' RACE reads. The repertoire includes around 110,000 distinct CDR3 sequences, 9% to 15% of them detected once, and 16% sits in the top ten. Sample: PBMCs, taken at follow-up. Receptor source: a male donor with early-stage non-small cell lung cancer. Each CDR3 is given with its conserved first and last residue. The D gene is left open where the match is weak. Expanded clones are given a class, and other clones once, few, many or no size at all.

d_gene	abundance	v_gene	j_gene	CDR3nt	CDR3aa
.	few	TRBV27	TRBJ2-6	TGTGCCAGCACCGATCTAGGCTCTGGGGCCAACGTCCTGACTTTC	CASTDLGSGANVLTF
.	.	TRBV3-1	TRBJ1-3	TGTGCCAGCGGGAGAGACGGAGTCTCTGGAAACACCATATATTTT	CASGRDGVSGNTIYF
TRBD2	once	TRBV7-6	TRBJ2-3	TGTGCCAGCAGCTTCCTAGCGGGCACAGATACGCAGTATTTT	CASSFLAGTDTQYF
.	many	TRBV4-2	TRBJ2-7	TGTGCCAGCAGCCAAGATCGGCAGGGGGGATTCGAGCAGTACTTC	CASSQDRQGGFEQYF
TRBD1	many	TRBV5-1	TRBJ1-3	TGCGCCAGCTGGACAGGGGAAGCTGGAAACACCATATATTTT	CASWTGEAGNTIYF
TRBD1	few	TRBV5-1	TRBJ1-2	TGCGCCAGCAGCTCCCCGACAGGGAACTATGGCTACACCTTC	CASSSPTGNYGYTF
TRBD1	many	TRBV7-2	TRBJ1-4	TGTGCCAGCAGCTCTACAGGGGGCCCAAGAATTCTGTTTTTT	CASSSTGGPRILFF
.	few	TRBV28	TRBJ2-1	TGTGCCAGCAGTTCGACAGGATTGGGCTACAATGAGCAGTTCTTC	CASSSTGLGYNEQFF
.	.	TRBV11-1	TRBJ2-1	TGTGCCAGCAGCTTAGAGGGGGGCAAGGATGAGCAGTTCTTC	CASSLEGGKDEQFF
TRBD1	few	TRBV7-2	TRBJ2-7	TGTGCCAGCAGCTTAGACCGGGACAGGGGGCACGAGCAGTACTTC	CASSLDRDRGHEQYF
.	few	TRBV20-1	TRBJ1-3	TGCAGTGCCCTTACCCCATGGAACTCTGGAAACACCATATATTTT	CSALTPWNSGNTIYF
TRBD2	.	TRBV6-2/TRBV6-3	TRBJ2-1	TGTGCCAGCACCGGACTAGCGGGGGGGCAAAGCTCCTACAATGAGCAGTTCTTC	CASTGLAGGQSSYNEQFF
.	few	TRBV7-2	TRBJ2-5	TGTGCCAGCAGCTTAGTGAGGGGTTCAGAGACCCAGTACTTC	CASSLVRGSETQYF
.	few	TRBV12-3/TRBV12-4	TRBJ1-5	TGTGCCAGCAGTCTTGGGGGCATTATAGGCGGTCAGCCCCAGCATTTT	CASSLGGIIGGQPQHF
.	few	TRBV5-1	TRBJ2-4	TGCGCCAGCAGCTTGGGTAGGGAAAACATTCAGTACTTC	CASSLGRENIQYF
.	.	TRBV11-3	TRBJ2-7	TGTGCCAGCAGCTTATTCAACGCCTACGAGCAGTACTTC	CASSLFNAYEQYF
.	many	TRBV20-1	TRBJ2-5	TGCAGTCCCAAGATTGGGGAGACCCAGTACTTC	CSPKIGETQYF
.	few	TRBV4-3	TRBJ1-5	TGCGCCAGCAGCCAAGAATGGCCGTCTGGGCCCCAGCATTTT	CASSQEWPSGPQHF
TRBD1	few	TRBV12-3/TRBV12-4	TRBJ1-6	TGTGCCAGCAGTCCGACAGGGGGCTGGTCACCCCTCCACTTT	CASSPTGGWSPLHF
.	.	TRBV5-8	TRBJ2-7	TGTGCCAGCAGCTTGGTTCCGTACTACGAGCAGTACTTC	CASSLVPYYEQYF
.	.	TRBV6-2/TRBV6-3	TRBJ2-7	TGTGCCAGCAGTCGAAATGACAGGCCCCCCTACGAGCAGTACTTC	CASSRNDRPPYEQYF
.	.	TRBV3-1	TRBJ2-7	TGTGCCAGCAGCTTACGCCCCTCCTACGAGCAGTACTTC	CASSLRPSYEQYF
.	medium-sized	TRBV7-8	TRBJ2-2	TGTGCCAGCAGCTTAGCCGGTTCGGTCATGGGCGGGGAGCTGTTTTTT	CASSLAGSVMGGELFF
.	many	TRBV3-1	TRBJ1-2	TGTGCCAGCAGCCAAGATAGGAACCTCTACACCTTC	CASSQDRNLYTF
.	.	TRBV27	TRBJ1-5	TGTGCCAGCAGTTTACGGGAGAGTCAGCCCCAGCATTTT	CASSLRESQPQHF
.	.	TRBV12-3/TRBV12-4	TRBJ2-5	TGTGCCAGCAGTTGGACACTCACCGTGGAGACCCAGTACTTC	CASSWTLTVETQYF
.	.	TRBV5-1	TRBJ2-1	TGCGCCAGCAGCACCGGGACTTCGAACAATGAGCAGTTCTTC	CASSTGTSNNEQFF
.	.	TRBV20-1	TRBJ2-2	TGCAGTGCTAGAGACAGTTTGAACCGGGAGCTGTTTTTT	CSARDSLNRELFF
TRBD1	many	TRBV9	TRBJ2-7	TGTGCCAGCAGCGCAGAGGGACAGGGCTTCTACGAGCAGTACTTC	CASSAEGQGFYEQYF
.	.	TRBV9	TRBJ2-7	TGTGCCAGCAGCCCTTCGGACAGCTACGAGCAGTACTTC	CASSPSDSYEQYF
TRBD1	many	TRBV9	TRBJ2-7	TGTGCCAGCAGCGCCCGGACAGGGCCCGAGCAGTACTTC	CASSARTGPEQYF
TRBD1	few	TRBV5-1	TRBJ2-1	TGCGCCAGCAGCTGGGGCCCGGGACAGAGAGAGTTCTTC	CASSWGPGQREFF
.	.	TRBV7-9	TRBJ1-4	TGTGCCAGCAGCTTAGTTCAGGCAGGGCGCGAAAAACTGTTTTTT	CASSLVQAGREKLFF
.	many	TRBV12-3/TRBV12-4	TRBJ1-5	TGTGCCAGCAGTTTGGTTGGGGCGCATCAGCCCCAGCATTTT	CASSLVGAHQPQHF
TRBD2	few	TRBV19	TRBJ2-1	TGTGCCAGTATAGGGACTAGCGGGGGGGCCTACAATGAGCAGTTCTTC	CASIGTSGGAYNEQFF
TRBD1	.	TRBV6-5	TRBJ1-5	TGTGCCAGCAGGGGACAGGTTAATCAGCCCCAGCATTTT	CASRGQVNQPQHF
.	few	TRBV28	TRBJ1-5	TGTGCCAGCCTGTCCCCGGGGCAAGAGTTCGGCAATCAGCCCCAGCATTTT	CASLSPGQEFGNQPQHF
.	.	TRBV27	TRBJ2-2	TGTGCCAGCAGCTTTATGGCCGGGGAGCTGTTTTTT	CASSFMAGELFF
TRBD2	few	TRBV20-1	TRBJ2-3	TGCAGTGCTAGAGAAGCTAGCGGGAACACAGATACGCAGTATTTT	CSAREASGNTDTQYF
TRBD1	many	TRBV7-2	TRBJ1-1	TGTGCCAGCAGATCAACAGGGGTGGGGAACACTGAAGCTTTCTTT	CASRSTGVGNTEAFF
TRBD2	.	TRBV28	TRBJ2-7	TGTGCCAGCAGTCCATCAGCGGGGGGGACAACCTACGAGCAGTACTTC	CASSPSAGGTTYEQYF
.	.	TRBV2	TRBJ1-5	TGTGCCAGCGTTGACAGATTGAGGGTCAATCAGCCCCAGCATTTT	CASVDRLRVNQPQHF
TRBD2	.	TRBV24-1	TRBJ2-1	TGTGCCACCAGTGATTCTAGCGGGAGCTCCTACAATGAGCAGTTCTTC	CATSDSSGSSYNEQFF
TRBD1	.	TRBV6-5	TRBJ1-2	TGTGCCATAAAACGGGACAGGGTAAACAACTATGGCTACACCTTC	CAIKRDRVNNYGYTF
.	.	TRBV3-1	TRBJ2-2	TGTGCCAGCAGCCAAGATATTTGGCGGAGGAACACCGGGGAGCTGTTTTTT	CASSQDIWRRNTGELFF
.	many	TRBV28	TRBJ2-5	TGTGCCAGCAATGGCAGGGAAGAGACCCAGTACTTC	CASNGREETQYF